Sequencing of this T cell receptor beta chain was carried out in a study of shared T cell receptors in the human thymus. Libraries were prepared by immunoSEQ multiplex PCR; TCRdb keeps only in-frame clonotypes and omits some of them. In the table there are approximately 490,000 clones, approximately 78% of which are singletons. The CDR3 consists of 12 residues. The germline CDR1 and CDR2 sequences are SNHLY and FYNNEI. Trimming at V came to 5 bases and at J to 7 bases, leaving 5 bases not matched to a gene. These data are also associated with another study on human thymus T cells. According to that study: Healthy Finnish infants undergoing corrective surgery for congenital heart defects provided the donor material. The source of the thymus tissue was resections taken during corrective heart surgery.

The V gene is TRBV2, the J gene TRBJ2-7, with 7 nucleotides matching TRBD2. The clonotype originates from a boy younger than two with a congenital heart defect. Sequencing was done on a sample of thymocytes. The DNA of the CDR3 is TGTGCCAGCAGTCGCCCGGGACTAGAGCAGTACTTC. Amino acid sequence: CASSRPGLEQYF.